This T cell receptor (beta chain) was sequenced in a study of T cell repertoires in cytomegalovirus infection. Study-wide background: It was the public TCR beta signatures that indicated both CMV infection and matching HLA type. Findings and caveats of the study: The ex vivo response was dominated by HLA-C-restricted CMV-specific TCR beta clonotypes. Accumulated public TCR beta family frequency recognized individuals carrying CMV together with the relevant HLA.

A single record per CDR3 protein comes from TCRdb applying MiXCR to the reads. This sample yields about 400,000 distinct CDR3 sequences, of which less than 20% are seen a single time; approximately 8% belongs to the top ten. V gave up 7 bases and J gave up 5 bases, with 18 bases separating them. There are 15 residues in the CDR3. Germline CDR1 reads MNHNS; CDR2 reads SASEGT. The sample holds a few counts of this clonotype. The antigen remains undetermined. The specimen sequenced was PBMCs. V usage is TRBV6-1 and J usage is TRBJ1-5; TRBD1 might be the D (6 bases). This receptor was obtained from a human donor in good health (CMV status not recorded). Some clones in this sample may be carry-over from other donors' samples. DNA of the CDR3: TGTGCCAGCAAGAAGTTGGCAGGGGAAGATCAGCCCCAGCATTTT. Its translation is CASKKLAGEDQPQHF.